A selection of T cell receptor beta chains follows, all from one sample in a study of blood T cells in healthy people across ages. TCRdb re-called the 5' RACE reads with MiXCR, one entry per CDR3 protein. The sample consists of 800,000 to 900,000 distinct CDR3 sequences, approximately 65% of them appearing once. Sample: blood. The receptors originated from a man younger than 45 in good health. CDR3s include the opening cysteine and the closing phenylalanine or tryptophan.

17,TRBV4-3,CASSQDLPFSGANVLTF
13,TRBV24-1,CATSGQGNQPQHF
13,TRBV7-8,CASRAWGNYGYTF
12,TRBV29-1,CCVPSGANVLTF
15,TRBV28,CASSLLTGFGQPQHF
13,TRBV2,CASGTSGFNEQFF
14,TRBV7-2,CASSLGTLGGEQFF
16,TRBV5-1,CASSLAATTSTDTQYF
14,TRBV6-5,CASSYSGRGHEQFF
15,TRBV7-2,CASSFLSGHSYEQYF
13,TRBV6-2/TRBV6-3,CASSWTDWDEQYF
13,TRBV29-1,CSARDPRHDGYTF
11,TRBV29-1,CSVKAKNIQYF
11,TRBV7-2,CASSLELAQYF
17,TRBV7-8,CASSLTLTNANNQPQHF
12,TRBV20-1,CSASGNPNEQYF